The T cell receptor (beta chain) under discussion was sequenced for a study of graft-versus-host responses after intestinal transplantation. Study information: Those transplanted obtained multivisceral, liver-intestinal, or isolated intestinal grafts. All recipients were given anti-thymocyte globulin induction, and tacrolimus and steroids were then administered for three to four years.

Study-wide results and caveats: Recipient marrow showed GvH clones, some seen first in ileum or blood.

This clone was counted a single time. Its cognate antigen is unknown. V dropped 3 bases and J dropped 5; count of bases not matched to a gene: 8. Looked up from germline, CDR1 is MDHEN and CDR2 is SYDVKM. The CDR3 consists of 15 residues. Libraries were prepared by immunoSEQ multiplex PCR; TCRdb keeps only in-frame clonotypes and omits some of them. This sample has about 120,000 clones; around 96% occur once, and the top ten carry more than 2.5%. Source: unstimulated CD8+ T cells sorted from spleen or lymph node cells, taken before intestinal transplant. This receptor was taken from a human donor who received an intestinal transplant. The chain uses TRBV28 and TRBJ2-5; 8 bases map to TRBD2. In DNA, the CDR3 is TGTGCCAGCAGTTTGAGTTCGGGGGGGGCGGAGACCCAGTACTTC. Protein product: CASSLSSGGAETQYF. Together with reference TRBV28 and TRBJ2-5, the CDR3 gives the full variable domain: DVKVTQSSRYLVKRTGEKVFLECVQDMDHENMFWYRQDPGLGLRLIYFSYDVKMKEKGDIPEGYSVSREKKERFSLILESASTNQTSMYLCASSLSSGGAETQYFGPGTRLLVL.